One and the same sample provided the 8 T cell receptor beta chains below, sequenced in a study of T cells expressing NK-cell markers. TCRdb processed the 5' RACE reads again and assigns one entry to each CDR3 protein, with no DNA. Its table lists about 260,000 distinct CDR3 sequences. Sequences were obtained from blood T cells: a sorted CD56 or NKG2C T cell subset, CD4+ or CD8+ T cells, or bulk PBMC T cells (not recorded which). The origin of the receptors is a man aged 18 to 30 in good health.

V and J are TRBV20-1 and TRBJ2-7; absent DNA, TCRdb's TRBD2 call cannot be checked. Germline V gene data show CDR1 as DFQATT and CDR2 as SNEGSKA (reference sequence). There are 14 residues in the CDR3. The chain's CDR3 is CSAPSAGGTYEQYF.

The chain carries TRBV7-9 and TRBJ1-2. The germline CDR1 and CDR2 sequences are SEHNR and FQNEAQ (reference sequence). The length of the CDR3 is 15 residues. The CDR3 here is CASSLPPALPWGYTF.

The CDR3 here is CASADRLNQPQHF. The chain carries TRBV6-1 and TRBJ1-5; TCRdb designates TRBD1, a call that cannot be tested without DNA. The CDR3 covers 13 residues. Germline V gene sequence: CDR1 MNHNS, CDR2 SASEGT.

The chain recombines TRBV11-1 with TRBJ1-2; TCRdb picks TRBD1, but there is no DNA to check that call. The germline gives CDR1 SGHAT, CDR2 FQDESV (reference sequence). The CDR3 consists of 18 residues. CDR3 protein: CASSPPPGQGLRGYGYTF.

This chain joins TRBV5-1 and TRBJ2-7. Germline V gene sequence: CDR1 SGHRS, CDR2 YFSETQ. This CDR3 contains 15 residues. The CDR3 sequence: CASSPTPQGPYEQYF.

The chain couples TRBV6-5 to TRBJ2-1; TCRdb's D call, TRBD1, is unchecked because there is no DNA. CDR3 length: 12 residues. From germline, CDR1 is MNHEY and CDR2 SVGAGI. CDR3: CATAGHNNEQFF.

The rearrangement joins TRBV6-5 to TRBJ2-3; TCRdb selects TRBD2, and the lack of DNA leaves this call unchecked. The CDR3 totals 17 residues. The germline CDR1 and CDR2 sequences are MNHEY and SVGAGI. CDR3 in amino acids: CASSYSGLAGVRDTQYF.

The V gene is TRBV14, the J gene TRBJ2-5; checking the TCRdb D call of TRBD1 is not possible without DNA. The CDR3 has 18 amino acids. The germline V gene has CDR1 SGHDN and CDR2 FVKESK. CDR3 protein: CASSQDTTTLGLQETQYF.